This section outlines one T cell receptor beta chain sequence together with its context. Sequencing used immunoSEQ multiplex PCR; TCRdb keeps in-frame clones, though not all of them. The data contain some 340,000 clones, roughly four fifths of them singletons. J gave up 7 bases and V 4 bases, and 14 bases lay outside the gene matches. The CDR3 runs 15 residues. Germline loops: CDR1 SGHRS, CDR2 YFSETQ. This sample is part of a study of blood T cell repertoires in COVID-19. Whole-study context: Samples taken during acute and convalescent COVID-19 were collected in the United States, Italy and Spain. PBMCs, B-cell-depleted T cells, or T cells were the source of the cDNA or gDNA that made up the material.

Cohorts were determined from participant-reported clinical history. What the recovered Cohort 3 donors had was two negative PCRs, clearance, or symptom resolution. Specimen: PBMCs or T cells enriched from blood (not recorded which). The TCR was taken from a woman between 45 and 65 years old who had recovered from COVID-19. This chain joins TRBV5-1 and TRBJ2-7; 7 bases map to TRBD2. For the CDR3, the DNA is TGCGCCAGCAGCCCCGGGACTACAACTCGGGGGGAGCAGTACTTC. Translation: CASSPGTTTRGEQYF.